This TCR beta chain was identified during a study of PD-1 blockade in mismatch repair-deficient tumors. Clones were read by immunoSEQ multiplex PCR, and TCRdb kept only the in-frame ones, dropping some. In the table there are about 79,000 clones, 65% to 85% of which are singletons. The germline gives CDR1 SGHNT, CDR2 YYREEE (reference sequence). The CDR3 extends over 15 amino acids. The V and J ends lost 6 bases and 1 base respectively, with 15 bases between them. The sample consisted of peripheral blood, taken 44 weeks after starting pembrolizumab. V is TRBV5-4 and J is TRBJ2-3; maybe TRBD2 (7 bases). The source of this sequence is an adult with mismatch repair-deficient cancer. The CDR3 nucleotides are TGTGCCAGCAAGGAAGGGGGAGGGGGCACAGATACGCAGTATTTT. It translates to CASKEGGGGTDTQYF.